The 3 T cell receptor beta chains below were found in one sample sequenced in a study of cytomegalovirus exposure and HLA in healthy donors. It was with 60 Vbeta and 13 Jbeta primers that the PCR ran. Clones were read by immunoSEQ multiplex PCR, and TCRdb kept only the in-frame ones, dropping some. Of 150,000 to 200,000 clones in the sample, about 75% are singletons; the top ten hold roughly 2%. The sequencing sample was made of PBMCs. The receptor set was obtained from a female donor in good health and CMV-seronegative.

This sequence joins TRBV10-3 and TRBJ2-2; D unclear. This CDR3 has 14 residues. The germline CDR1 and CDR2 sequences are ENHRY and SYGVKD. Trimming stripped 0 bases from V and 3 bases from J, with 5 bases between. In nucleotides, the CDR3 is TGTGCCATCAGTGAGTCCCCCGACACCGGGGAGCTGTTTTTT. Encoded protein: CAISESPDTGELFF.

V and J are TRBV10-3 and TRBJ1-1; 7 positions match TRBD1. V lost 9 bases to trimming and J lost 1 base; unmatched junction nucleotides: 35. The CDR3 consists of 23 residues. Germline V gives CDR1 ENHRY, CDR2 SYGVKD. The CDR3 bases are TGTGCCATAGGGAGTCCTACAGGGGTCGAAGGAGTTGGCGGGAGGTCGGCGAACACTGAAGCTTTCTTT. Amino acids: CAIGSPTGVEGVGGRSANTEAFF.

The V and J genes are TRBV9 and TRBJ1-6; D is uncertain. Germline V gene data show CDR1 as SGDLS and CDR2 as YYNGEE. There are 14 residues in the CDR3. V lost 0 bases to trimming and J lost 8 bases, with 9 bases between them. This CDR3 reads CASSVAGGDSPLHF. The CDR3 nucleotides are TGTGCCAGCAGCGTAGCCGGAGGTGATTCACCCCTCCACTTT.